The 17 T cell receptor beta chains presented below share a single source sample, sequenced in a study of blood T cell repertoires in COVID-19. Produced via immunoSEQ multiplex PCR; TCRdb's table is partial and in-frame only. The sample contains about 66,000 clones, around 84% of which appear only once. Sequenced material: peripheral blood. The receptors come from a man aged 50-59 years with active COVID-19.

The chain links TRBV3-1 (or the pseudogene TRBV3-2) to TRBJ2-2; perhaps TRBD1 as D (6 bases). CDR3 size: 14 residues. The V gene lost 1 base and the J gene lost 5 bases, with 8 bases spanning the gap. Per germline, CDR1 LGHDT and CDR2 YNNKEL (reference sequence). CDR3 region: CASSQVTGTGELFF. CDR3 DNA: TGTGCCAGCAGCCAAGTGACAGGTACCGGGGAGCTGTTTTTT.

The J gene is TRBJ2-1, the V gene TRBV4-1; 7 bases are shared with TRBD2. CDR1 is MGHRA, CDR2 YSYEKL, per germline. V lost 4 bases and J lost 8; bases outside the gene matches: 11. There are 15 residues in the CDR3. Here the CDR3 DNA reads TGCGCCAGCAGCCCTCGACTAGCCGGCCTCGATGAGCAGTTCTTC. This encodes CASSPRLAGLDEQFF.

The chain is built from TRBV21-1 and TRBJ2-7; the D call TRBD2 from the table was never checked on the DNA. TRBV21-1 is a pseudogene. There are 9 residues in the CDR3. CDR3 bases: TGTGCCAGCAGCAGCGCTCCCATAGTC. This codes for CASSSAPIV.

This rearrangement joins TRBV7-2 to TRBJ2-1, with 14 positions matching TRBD2. Per germline, CDR1 SGHTA and CDR2 FQGNSA. CDR3 size: 17 residues. With V trimmed by 1 base and J by 9 bases, 8 bases remained unmatched. The CDR3 DNA reads as TGTGCCAGCAGCTTAGTAGGGACTAGCGGGAGTAGTACTGAGCAGTTCTTC. As protein: CASSLVGTSGSSTEQFF.

V usage is TRBV18 and J usage is TRBJ1-6, with D maybe TRBD1 (5 bases). The V end lost 0 bases, the J end lost 7 bases, and 7 bases lay between the germline ends. The CDR3 is 14 amino acids. Germline V CDR1 and CDR2: KGHSH, LQKENI. Here the CDR3 DNA reads TGTGCCAGCTCACCACCGACAGCGAATTCACCCCTCCACTTT. Translation gives CASSPPTANSPLHF.

The rearrangement uses TRBV15 and TRBJ2-7, with TRBD1 as a possible D gene (5 bases). The CDR3 consists of 14 residues. Per germline, CDR1 LNHNV and CDR2 YYDKDF (reference sequence). Trimming pared 0 bases from V and 4 bases from J, leaving 10 bases between. This chain's CDR3 is CATSRDRRGYEQYF. The DNA for the CDR3 is TGTGCCACCAGCAGAGATCGTAGGGGATACGAGCAGTACTTC.

The rearrangement uses TRBV24-1 and TRBJ2-2; 7 bases fit TRBD1. Germline trimming cut 4 bases from V and 3 bases from J; bases unmatched to any gene: 10. Germline V CDR1 and CDR2: KGHDR, SFDVKD. The CDR3 length is 17 residues. CDR3 DNA sequence: TGTGCCACCAGTGAAATCCTACAGGGGCCGTACACCGGGGAGCTGTTTTTT. The encoded protein is CATSEILQGPYTGELFF.

The chain is built from TRBV2 and TRBJ1-2; 9 bases align to TRBD1. Germline assignment: CDR1 SNHLY and CDR2 FYNNEI. The CDR3 consists of 13 residues. The V gene end was trimmed by 6 bases and the J gene end by 8 bases; junction bases not matched to a gene: 7. CDR3 coding DNA: TGTGCCAGCAGAAACAGGGGGCGAGGGGGCTACACCTTC. Translation gives CASRNRGRGGYTF.

The chain uses TRBV6-5 and TRBJ1-1; the D is unclear. V was trimmed by 5 bases and J by 11 bases, leaving 18 bases between them. The CDR3 extends over 13 amino acids. Per germline, CDR1 MNHEY and CDR2 SVGAGI. Here the CDR3 DNA reads TGTGCCAGCAGTCCCAGCACAAGAGGAGGGGCTTTCTTT. Amino acids: CASSPSTRGGAFF.

This clone occurred a few times. This sequence joins TRBV10-1 and TRBJ2-2, with 11 bases that match TRBD1. Germline CDR1 WNHNN, CDR2 SYGVQD (reference sequence). V was clipped by 6 bases and J by 4 bases; unmatched bases: 4. CDR3 length: 15 amino acids. DNA for the CDR3: TGCGCCAGCAGCCCCGGGACAGGGGGCACCGGGGAGCTGTTTTTT. The encoded protein is CASSPGTGGTGELFF.

V and J are TRBV9 and TRBJ1-1; 8 positions match TRBD1. The CDR3 covers 15 residues. CDR1 and CDR2 (germline): SGDLS, YYNGEE. V lost 4 bases to trimming and J lost 4 bases; unmatched junction nucleotides: 9. CDR3 sequence: CASSTGQGSGTEAFF. CDR3 nucleotides: TGTGCCAGCAGCACTGGACAGGGCTCAGGCACTGAAGCTTTCTTT. Looking up the rest from reference TRBV9 and TRBJ1-1 gives the full variable domain: DSGVTQTPKHLITATGQRVTLRCSPRSGDLSVYWYQQSLDQGLQFLIQYYNGEERAKGNILERFSAQQFPDLHSELNLSSLELGDSALYFCASSTGQGSGTEAFFGQGTRLTVV.

This rearrangement joins TRBV6-5 to TRBJ1-3, with TRBD1 as a possible D gene (5 bases). The CDR3 runs 15 residues. V was pared by 6 bases and J by 0 bases, with 12 bases between. Germline lookup yields CDR1 MNHEY and CDR2 SVGAGI. Written as DNA, the CDR3 is TGTGCCAGCAGGGGGGGAACCAACTCTGGAAACACCATATATTTT. Protein product: CASRGGTNSGNTIYF.

The genes are TRBV5-1 and TRBJ2-2, with 8 bases matching TRBD2. V was pared by 0 bases and J by 6 bases, with 4 bases of the junction left unmatched. There are 15 residues in the CDR3. Germline loops: CDR1 SGHRS, CDR2 YFSETQ. The CDR3 DNA follows: TGCGCCAGCAGCTTGGTAGTAGCGGGGCCCGGGGAGCTGTTTTTT. This sequence encodes CASSLVVAGPGELFF.

This chain uses TRBV13 with TRBJ2-7; no clear D gene. Germline V gene lookup returns CDR1 PRHDT and CDR2 FYEKMQ (reference sequence). The ends were cut back, 1 base at V and 6 bases at J, with 13 bases in the middle. The CDR3 is 14 residues long. The CDR3: CASSLAYRSGEQYV. CDR3 sequence (DNA): TGTGCCAGCAGCTTAGCCTACCGATCGGGCGAGCAGTACGTC.

The table lists this clone with a count of one. The chain combines TRBV19 with TRBJ2-7, with 12 bases identical to TRBD2. The junction had 2 bases not matched to a gene; V was cut back by 8 bases and J by 0 bases. CDR1 is LNHDA, CDR2 SQIVND, per germline (reference sequence). This CDR3 is built from 14 residues. CDR3: CASLAGGSSYEQYV. DNA for the CDR3: TGTGCCAGTCTAGCGGGAGGGTCCTCCTACGAGCAGTACGTC.

V is TRBV5-1 and J is TRBJ2-6; 12 bases align to TRBD1. J lost 4 bases, V lost 2 bases, and 4 bases had no gene match. There are 17 residues in the CDR3. CDR1 and CDR2 from the germline V gene are SGHRS and YFSETQ. CDR3 nucleotides: TGCGCCAGCAGCTTCGGGACAGGGGGCCCCGGGGCCAACGTCCTGACTTTC. It is translated as CASSFGTGGPGANVLTF.

This rearrangement joins TRBV7-6 to TRBJ2-2, with a tentative D call TRBD1 (7 bases). The CDR3 totals 17 residues. V lost 1 base, J lost 0 bases, and 12 bases lay in between. Germline V CDR1 and CDR2: SGHVS, FNYEAQ. CDR3 sequence (DNA): TGTGCCAGCAGCTTAGAATCCAGGGGGGCGAACACCGGGGAGCTGTTTTTT. This encodes CASSLESRGANTGELFF.